Below, one TCR beta chain is given with its context. Trimming left V 0 bases short and J 0 bases short, with 13 bases between. Germline V CDR1 and CDR2: SGHNT, YYREEE (reference sequence). The CDR3 has 16 residues. This sample is part of a study of blood T cell repertoires in COVID-19. In the study overall: The study drew acute and convalescent COVID-19 samples from the United States, Italy and Spain. The cDNA or gDNA used as material had been derived from T cells, B-cell-depleted T cells, or PBMCs.

Libraries were prepared by immunoSEQ multiplex PCR; TCRdb keeps only in-frame clonotypes and omits some of them. Of a few hundred thousand clones in the sample, roughly 90% were seen once. The chain joins TRBV5-4 to TRBJ2-7; unclear D gene. This clonotype was sampled from a man aged 40-50 years with acute or convalescent COVID-19. Sequencing input: peripheral blood. This CDR3 reads CASSLAAGYLSYEQYF. Written as DNA, the CDR3 is TGTGCCAGCAGCTTGGCCGCCGGGTATCTCTCCTACGAGCAGTACTTC.